This is a list of T cell receptor beta chains from one sample in a study of cytomegalovirus exposure and HLA in healthy donors. Produced via immunoSEQ multiplex PCR; TCRdb's table is partial and in-frame only. The sample records some 140,000 clones, around 79% being singletons. Material: PBMCs. These receptors came from a man between 40 and 49 years old in good health and CMV-seropositive. Each CDR3 is given with its conserved first and last residue. Each record gives: D gene, clone size, J gene, V gene, CDR3 DNA, CDR3 protein. The D gene is left open where the match is weak. For some rows the clone size is stated as once, few or many, or as a class when expanded; others skip it.

D gene: -
clone size: -
J gene: TRBJ1-3
V gene: TRBV5-1
CDR3 DNA: TGCGCCAGCAGCTTGGGCAGGGCTGGAAACACCATATATTTT
CDR3 protein: CASSLGRAGNTIYF

D gene: -
clone size: -
J gene: TRBJ2-1
V gene: TRBV11-2
CDR3 DNA: TGTGCCAGCAGCCTTGACAGACACAATGAGCAGTTCTTC
CDR3 protein: CASSLDRHNEQFF

D gene: TRBD1
clone size: -
J gene: TRBJ2-3
V gene: TRBV4-1
CDR3 DNA: TGCGCCAGCAGCCACGACAGGGAAATCGGAGATACGCAGTATTTT
CDR3 protein: CASSHDREIGDTQYF

D gene: -
clone size: -
J gene: TRBJ2-7
V gene: TRBV13
CDR3 DNA: TGTGCCAGCAGCTCCAGGGTAAGCTCCTACGAGCAGTACTTC
CDR3 protein: CASSSRVSSYEQYF

D gene: -
clone size: -
J gene: TRBJ2-7
V gene: TRBV6-5
CDR3 DNA: TGTGCCAGCAGTTACTCGAAGAGCTACGAGCAGTACTTC
CDR3 protein: CASSYSKSYEQYF

D gene: -
clone size: -
J gene: TRBJ2-3
V gene: TRBV5-1
CDR3 DNA: TGCGCCAGCACTCTGACTCACCCGGCTGCTGATACGCAGTATTTT
CDR3 protein: CASTLTHPAADTQYF

D gene: -
clone size: -
J gene: TRBJ2-7
V gene: TRBV12-2
CDR3 DNA: TGTGCAAGTCGCCCCCCCGGGGGGGCCCTACTGGGCGAGCAGTACTTC
CDR3 protein: CASRPPGGALLGEQYF

D gene: TRBD2
clone size: -
J gene: TRBJ2-2
V gene: TRBV4-1
CDR3 DNA: TGCGCCAGCAGCCGCCGACTAGCGGGAGAAATCGGGGAGCTGTTTTTT
CDR3 protein: CASSRRLAGEIGELFF

D gene: TRBD2
clone size: -
J gene: TRBJ2-1
V gene: TRBV9
CDR3 DNA: TGTGCCAGCAGCGTAGTAACTAGCGGATACAATGAGCAGTTCTTC
CDR3 protein: CASSVVTSGYNEQFF

D gene: -
clone size: -
J gene: TRBJ2-6
V gene: TRBV19
CDR3 DNA: TGTGCCAGTAGTCCCCAATTGTCTCAGGGTTCCTCTGGGGCCAACGTCCTGACTTTC
CDR3 protein: CASSPQLSQGSSGANVLTF

D gene: -
clone size: -
J gene: TRBJ2-2
V gene: TRBV7-9
CDR3 DNA: TGTGCCAGCAGCTTAAACCGACAGATCTCGCTCACCGGGGAGCTGTTTTTT
CDR3 protein: CASSLNRQISLTGELFF

D gene: -
clone size: -
J gene: TRBJ2-2
V gene: TRBV7-9
CDR3 DNA: TGTTCCAGCGTTGAGTTCACCGGGGAGCTGTTTTTT
CDR3 protein: CSSVEFTGELFF

D gene: TRBD2
clone size: once
J gene: TRBJ2-2
V gene: TRBV7-7
CDR3 DNA: TGTGCTAGCAGCCCCCGGACTAGCGGGGCCGGGGAGCTGTTTTTT
CDR3 protein: CASSPRTSGAGELFF

D gene: TRBD1
clone size: -
J gene: TRBJ2-7
V gene: TRBV18
CDR3 DNA: TGTGCCAGCTCACGGGGGACAGGGCTGGAGGAGCAGTACTTC
CDR3 protein: CASSRGTGLEEQYF

D gene: -
clone size: few
J gene: TRBJ1-2
V gene: TRBV7-6
CDR3 DNA: TGTGCCAGCAGCCCCGGAGGGGTCTATGGCTACACCTTC
CDR3 protein: CASSPGGVYGYTF

D gene: -
clone size: -
J gene: TRBJ2-1
V gene: TRBV27
CDR3 DNA: TGTGCCAGCAGTTTAAGGACTACCAACCACAATGAGCAGTTCTTC
CDR3 protein: CASSLRTTNHNEQFF

D gene: -
clone size: -
J gene: TRBJ1-3
V gene: TRBV5-5
CDR3 DNA: TGTGCCAGCAGCCCACGTCGGGGATCTGGAAACACCATATATTTT
CDR3 protein: CASSPRRGSGNTIYF

D gene: -
clone size: -
J gene: TRBJ1-4
V gene: TRBV27
CDR3 DNA: TGTGCCAGCAGCCCTAGGGGGGGGCAGTATGCAACTAATGAAAAACTGTTTTTT
CDR3 protein: CASSPRGGQYATNEKLFF

D gene: -
clone size: -
J gene: TRBJ2-5
V gene: TRBV29-1
CDR3 DNA: TGCAGCGTTAGGGACTTGGCTTTGGGGACCCAGTACTTC
CDR3 protein: CSVRDLALGTQYF

D gene: TRBD2
clone size: -
J gene: TRBJ2-3
V gene: TRBV5-4
CDR3 DNA: TGTGCCAGCAGCCTGGCTAGCGGGAGAACAGATACGCAGTATTTT
CDR3 protein: CASSLASGRTDTQYF

D gene: -
clone size: -
J gene: TRBJ2-3
V gene: TRBV6-4
CDR3 DNA: TGTGCCAGCAGTGAATCGGGAGTCACAGATACGCAGTATTTT
CDR3 protein: CASSESGVTDTQYF

D gene: -
clone size: -
J gene: TRBJ2-1
V gene: TRBV7-2
CDR3 DNA: TGTGCCAGCAGCTTAGATCTACGGGATGAGCAGTTCTTC
CDR3 protein: CASSLDLRDEQFF

D gene: -
clone size: -
J gene: TRBJ2-7
V gene: TRBV28
CDR3 DNA: TGTGCCAGCAGTTCCCTGGCGGAGTTCTACGAGCAGTACTTC
CDR3 protein: CASSSLAEFYEQYF

D gene: -
clone size: -
J gene: TRBJ2-7
V gene: TRBV5-1
CDR3 DNA: TGCGCTCCCCAGGACAGCCGGCTATCCTACGAGCAGTACTTC
CDR3 protein: CAPQDSRLSYEQYF

D gene: TRBD2
clone size: -
J gene: TRBJ2-3
V gene: TRBV7-8
CDR3 DNA: TGTGCCAGCAGCTTTATTCCAGCGGGAGTCACAGATACGCAGTATTTT
CDR3 protein: CASSFIPAGVTDTQYF

D gene: -
clone size: -
J gene: TRBJ1-3
V gene: TRBV5-1
CDR3 DNA: TGCGCCAGCAGCTCGACAGTCTCTGGAAACACCATATATTTT
CDR3 protein: CASSSTVSGNTIYF

D gene: TRBD1
clone size: -
J gene: TRBJ2-1
V gene: TRBV19
CDR3 DNA: TGTGCCAGTAGTATAGAAACCGGTTCAGGGGGCGATGGCGTGATCTACAATGAGCAGTTCTTC
CDR3 protein: CASSIETGSGGDGVIYNEQFF

D gene: -
clone size: -
J gene: TRBJ1-1
V gene: TRBV5-4
CDR3 DNA: TGTGCCGTATCCGAACAGACATTGAACACTGAAGCTTTCTTT
CDR3 protein: CAVSEQTLNTEAFF

D gene: -
clone size: -
J gene: TRBJ1-1
V gene: TRBV5-4
CDR3 DNA: TGTGCCAGCAGCTTGCCGGGGATGAACACTGAAGCTTTCTTT
CDR3 protein: CASSLPGMNTEAFF

D gene: -
clone size: -
J gene: TRBJ2-7
V gene: TRBV5-5
CDR3 DNA: TGTGCCAGCAGCTTGTCCGGGACTCGGGCCTACGAGCAGTACTTC
CDR3 protein: CASSLSGTRAYEQYF

D gene: -
clone size: -
J gene: TRBJ2-7
V gene: TRBV29-1
CDR3 DNA: TGCAGCGTTGCGAGTACAGGGTGGGACGAGCAGTACTTC
CDR3 protein: CSVASTGWDEQYF

D gene: -
clone size: -
J gene: TRBJ2-2
V gene: TRBV4-1
CDR3 DNA: TGCGCCAGCAGCCAAGGGACTTTTTACACCGGGGAGCTGTTTTTT
CDR3 protein: CASSQGTFYTGELFF

D gene: -
clone size: -
J gene: TRBJ1-3
V gene: TRBV4-1
CDR3 DNA: TGCGCCAGCAGCCAAACGGCGGCCCCCGGAAACACCATATATTTT
CDR3 protein: CASSQTAAPGNTIYF

D gene: TRBD1
clone size: -
J gene: TRBJ2-5
V gene: TRBV5-1
CDR3 DNA: TGCGCCAGCAGCGACCCGGGACAGAACCAAGAGACCCAGTACTTC
CDR3 protein: CASSDPGQNQETQYF

D gene: TRBD1
clone size: -
J gene: TRBJ1-1
V gene: TRBV15
CDR3 DNA: TGTGCCACCAGATTGACAGGGTGGACTGAAGCTTTCTTT
CDR3 protein: CATRLTGWTEAFF

D gene: TRBD1
clone size: -
J gene: TRBJ2-5
V gene: TRBV2
CDR3 DNA: TGTGCCAGCAGTAGGGGGCCCCAAGAGACCCAGTACTTC
CDR3 protein: CASSRGPQETQYF

D gene: TRBD2
clone size: few
J gene: TRBJ2-3
V gene: TRBV5-1
CDR3 DNA: TGCGCCAGCAGCTTGGCTAGCGGAGCAGATACGCAGTATTTT
CDR3 protein: CASSLASGADTQYF

D gene: TRBD2
clone size: -
J gene: TRBJ2-3
V gene: TRBV5-1
CDR3 DNA: TGCGCCAGCAGCTTTGCGAGCGGGAGCAAGGGTACGCAGTATTTT
CDR3 protein: CASSFASGSKGTQYF

D gene: TRBD1
clone size: -
J gene: TRBJ1-6
V gene: TRBV19
CDR3 DNA: TGTGCCAGTAGTATCCAAAGACAGGGACTCACCTATAATTCACCCCTCCACTTT
CDR3 protein: CASSIQRQGLTYNSPLHF

D gene: -
clone size: -
J gene: TRBJ1-5
V gene: TRBV7-2
CDR3 DNA: TGTGCCAGCAGCTCACCTCAGGGAAGCAATCAGCCCCAGCATTTT
CDR3 protein: CASSSPQGSNQPQHF

D gene: TRBD2
clone size: -
J gene: TRBJ2-7
V gene: TRBV25-1
CDR3 DNA: TGTGCCGCCTCTAGAGCGGGAGGGGACGAGCAGTACTTC
CDR3 protein: CAASRAGGDEQYF

D gene: -
clone size: -
J gene: TRBJ2-7
V gene: TRBV21-1
CDR3 DNA: TGTGCCAGCAGCAAAAGAGCAGACAGGGAAGAATACGAGCAGTACTTC
CDR3 protein: CASSKRADREEYEQYF

D gene: -
clone size: -
J gene: TRBJ1-1
V gene: TRBV19
CDR3 DNA: TGTGCCAGTAGTTACATCCGAAACACTGAAGCTTTCTTT
CDR3 protein: CASSYIRNTEAFF

D gene: -
clone size: -
J gene: TRBJ1-5
V gene: TRBV2
CDR3 DNA: TGTGCCAGCAACAAGGGAGACCAGCCCCAGCATTTT
CDR3 protein: CASNKGDQPQHF

D gene: -
clone size: -
J gene: TRBJ2-7
V gene: TRBV6-6
CDR3 DNA: TGTGCCAGCTCTGAGACAGGCACCTACGAGCAGTACTTC
CDR3 protein: CASSETGTYEQYF

D gene: TRBD2
clone size: -
J gene: TRBJ2-3
V gene: TRBV7-9
CDR3 DNA: TGTGCCAGCAGCCCGGGACTAGCGGCGACCACAGATACGCAGTATTTT
CDR3 protein: CASSPGLAATTDTQYF

D gene: TRBD2
clone size: once
J gene: TRBJ2-1
V gene: TRBV5-4
CDR3 DNA: TGTGCCAGCAGCTTACAGGCTAGCGGGAGAGGTTCATATGAGCAGTTCTTC
CDR3 protein: CASSLQASGRGSYEQFF